This T cell receptor (beta chain) derives from a study of blood T cell repertoires in COVID-19. Overall study: Whether acute or convalescent, the COVID-19 samples came from the United States, Italy and Spain.

In the authors' methods: Researchers report that nucleated cell counts were estimated from reference gene primer amplification. The method was immunoSEQ multiplex PCR; TCRdb's version includes in-frame clones alone and lacks a portion of them. That table gives V, J and clone size, and the DNA gave D and trimming. The table lists 200,000 to 250,000 clones, 70% to 90% of them singletons. The CDR3 runs to 20 residues. This receptor was taken from a man aged 40-50 years with acute or convalescent COVID-19. Material: peripheral blood. The chain has TRBV21-1 and TRBJ1-4; the table's TRBD1 call for D was not verified on the DNA. TRBV21-1 is noted as a pseudogene. This CDR3 reads CASSRTGTSALYATNEKLFF. CDR3 DNA sequence: TGTGCCAGCAGCAGAACCGGGACATCAGCACTTTATGCAACTAATGAAAAACTGTTTTTT.